A single sample is the source of the 30 T cell receptor beta chains below, sequenced in a study of blood T cell repertoires in COVID-19. Repertoires were generated with immunoSEQ multiplex PCR, while TCRdb's copy carries only in-frame clones and drops some. The data hold hundreds of thousands of clones, with roughly four fifths observed a single time. Sequencing was done on a sample of peripheral blood. The receptors were sampled from a woman of 80 years or more with COVID-19, enrolled during active disease.

The chain carries TRBV7-3 and TRBJ2-2; TRBD2 agrees at 8 bases. Looked up from germline, CDR1 is SGHTA and CDR2 is FQGTGA. The CDR3 runs 15 residues. V dropped 3 bases and J dropped 7; count of bases not matched to a gene: 7. The CDR3 DNA reads as TGTGCCAGCAGCTTTAAAAGCGGGAGTGTCGGGGAGCTGTTTTTT. Protein product: CASSFKSGSVGELFF.

V usage is TRBV24-1 and J usage is TRBJ2-6; D gene unclear. V dropped 2 bases and J dropped 0 bases, with 4 bases sitting between them. Germline CDR1 and CDR2: KGHDR and SFDVKD. CDR3 length: 15 residues. This CDR3 is CATSDSRSGANVLTF. The DNA of the CDR3 is TGTGCCACCAGTGATTCGCGCTCTGGGGCCAACGTCCTGACTTTC.

The V call is TRBV19, the J call TRBJ2-7; 9 nucleotides line up with TRBD1. The CDR3 consists of 17 residues. V shed 5 bases and J 3 bases; nucleotides not matched to a gene: 14. CDR1 is LNHDA and CDR2 is SQIVND in the germline V gene (reference sequence). The CDR3 DNA follows: TGTGCCAGTAGTCCCGGGACAGGGTTTATAGGCGGCTACGAGCAGTACTTC. Its protein is CASSPGTGFIGGYEQYF. The variable domain in full, with the rest retrieved from reference TRBV19 and TRBJ2-7, is DGGITQSPKYLFRKEGQNVTLSCEQNLNHDAMYWYRQDPGQGLRLIYYSQIVNDFQKGDIAEGYSVSREKKESFPLTVTSAQKNPTAFYLCASSPGTGFIGGYEQYFGPGTRLTVT.

CDR3 sequence (DNA): TGTGCCAGCAGTTACTCGAGTACAGGGGAGGCTTTCTTT. It codes for CASSYSSTGEAFF. This chain uses TRBV6-5 with TRBJ1-1; 7 nucleotides line up with TRBD1. The CDR3 has 13 residues. V gave up 0 bases and J gave up 11 bases; unmatched junction bases: 6. CDR1 is MNHEY and CDR2 is SVGAGI in the germline V gene.

V gene TRBV7-2 combines with J gene TRBJ1-5, with 7 bases identical to TRBD1. CDR3 size: 15 residues. Germline CDR1 is SGHTA and CDR2 is FQGNSA. V lost 8 bases, J lost 3 bases, and 10 bases stayed unmatched. DNA for the CDR3: TGTGCCAGCTCGGGACAGAAGAGGGTCAATCAGCCCCAGCATTTT. Amino acid sequence: CASSGQKRVNQPQHF.

The V gene is TRBV4-1, the J gene TRBJ1-1; a possible D gene is TRBD1 (5 bases). Trimming pared 0 bases from V and 4 bases from J, leaving 18 bases between. Per germline, CDR1 MGHRA and CDR2 YSYEKL. This CDR3 is 17 amino acids long. Here the CDR3 reads CASSQERAQGFRTEAFF. The CDR3 bases are TGCGCCAGCAGCCAAGAGAGAGCGCAGGGCTTTCGCACTGAAGCTTTCTTT.

Written as DNA, the CDR3 is TGTGCCAGCAGCTCTGGGGACACCTACGAGCAGTACTTC. Its protein is CASSSGDTYEQYF. The rearrangement links TRBV5-6 to TRBJ2-7; D is perhaps TRBD1 (6 bases). The CDR3 totals 13 residues. Germline CDR1 and CDR2: SGHDT and YYEEEE. The ends were cut back, 3 bases at V and 2 bases at J, with 9 bases in the middle.

The table lists this clone with a few counts. The chain carries TRBV19 and TRBJ1-1, with D tentatively TRBD1 (6 bases). This CDR3 comprises 15 residues. The V end lost 5 bases, the J end lost 0 bases, and 13 bases lay between the germline ends. Germline CDR1 and CDR2: LNHDA and SQIVND (reference sequence). The CDR3 sequence is CASSDRGFMNTEAFF. The DNA of the CDR3 is TGTGCCAGTAGTGATAGGGGGTTTATGAACACTGAAGCTTTCTTT.

The chain has TRBV19 and TRBJ2-7; 7 bases are shared with TRBD1. V shed 9 bases and J 4 bases; nucleotides not matched to a gene: 9. The CDR3 runs 13 residues. Germline CDR1 and CDR2: LNHDA and SQIVND (reference sequence). The CDR3 DNA reads TGTGCCAGCCGTCCGACAGGGTTTTACGAGCAGTACTTC. Protein sequence: CASRPTGFYEQYF.

CDR3 nucleotides: TGTGCCAGCAGTTACTCGATGCTACAAGAGACCCAGTACTTC. Its protein product is CASSYSMLQETQYF. The rearrangement links TRBV6-5 to TRBJ2-5; D not resolved. This CDR3 is built from 14 residues. CDR1 MNHEY and CDR2 SVGAGI come from the germline V gene. V was shortened by 0 bases and J by 2 bases, with 7 bases between the two germline ends.

The V and J genes are TRBV25-1 and TRBJ1-2; 9 nucleotides align to TRBD1. The CDR3 is made up of 15 amino acids. The junction had 9 bases not matched to a gene; V was cut back by 4 bases and J by 6 bases. Germline lookup yields CDR1 MGHDK and CDR2 SYGVNS. CDR3 amino acids: CASSAAGDRGNGYTF. CDR3 sequence (DNA): TGTGCCAGCAGTGCGGCGGGTGACAGGGGGAATGGCTACACCTTC.

This clone showed up just a few times. This chain joins TRBV29-1 and TRBJ1-2, with 7 positions matching TRBD1. Trimming at V came to 5 bases and at J to 4 bases, leaving 7 bases not matched to a gene. Germline CDR1 and CDR2: SQVTM and ANQGSEA. The CDR3 loop spans 13 amino acids. CDR3: CSVRQGASYGYTF. For the CDR3, the DNA is TGCAGCGTTCGACAGGGTGCCAGCTATGGCTACACCTTC.

The chain is built from TRBV15 and TRBJ2-3; TRBD2 is a possible D gene (6 bases). The V and J ends lost 8 bases and 2 bases respectively, with 14 bases between them. CDR1 and CDR2 from the germline V gene are LNHNV and YYDKDF (reference sequence). The CDR3 consists of 14 residues. The CDR3 nucleotides are TGTGCCACCTCCCGGGACTCTTCCACAGATACGCAGTATTTT. This gives the protein CATSRDSSTDTQYF.

The chain uses TRBV6-2 or TRBV6-3 and TRBJ2-1, with a weak D call TRBD2 (5 bases). The ends were cut back, 1 base at V and 6 bases at J, with 10 bases in the middle. CDR1 is MNHEY and CDR2 is SVGEGT in the germline V gene. The CDR3 consists of 14 residues. CDR3: CASSYLREVNEQFF. CDR3 nucleotide sequence: TGTGCCAGCAGTTACTTGAGGGAAGTCAATGAGCAGTTCTTC.

This clone was recorded once. The chain joins TRBV7-2 to TRBJ1-4; 12 bases agree with TRBD1. Germline lookup yields CDR1 SGHTA and CDR2 FQGNSA. Germline trimming cut 1 base from V and 4 bases from J; bases unmatched to any gene: 1. There are 16 residues in the CDR3. The DNA for the CDR3 is TGTGCCAGCAGCTTAGGGGACAGGGGGCGTAATGAAAAACTGTTTTTT. Its translation: CASSLGDRGRNEKLFF.

This rearrangement joins TRBV7-9 to TRBJ1-3; D unresolved. Per germline, CDR1 SEHNR and CDR2 FQNEAQ (reference sequence). Trimming stripped 5 bases from V and 0 bases from J, with 14 bases between. The CDR3 extends over 16 amino acids. DNA for the CDR3: TGTGCCAGCAGCCCCGCTGGACTGCACTCTGGAAACACCATATATTTT. As protein: CASSPAGLHSGNTIYF.

This chain connects TRBV5-6 to TRBJ2-7; D is possibly TRBD2 (6 bases). Per germline, CDR1 SGHDT and CDR2 YYEEEE. This CDR3 comprises 11 residues. The V gene lost 10 bases and the J gene lost 6 bases, with 14 bases spanning the gap. Here the CDR3 reads CAGGVGGEQYF. The CDR3 nucleotides read TGTGCCGGCGGAGTGGGGGGCGAGCAGTACTTC.

This sequence joins TRBV4-1 and TRBJ1-3; tentative D call: TRBD1 (6 bases). This CDR3 region has 16 residues. V was cut by 1 base and J by 2 bases, with 12 bases left in between. Germline V gene sequence: CDR1 MGHRA, CDR2 YSYEKL. CDR3 region: CASSQAVGAAGNTIYF. In nucleotides, the CDR3 is TGCGCCAGCAGCCAAGCAGTGGGGGCGGCTGGAAACACCATATATTTT.

This chain joins TRBV7-8 and TRBJ2-7; the D gene is possibly TRBD2 (6 bases). This CDR3 region has 12 residues. V was trimmed by 1 base and J by 7 bases, leaving 8 bases between them. CDR1 is SGHVS, CDR2 FQNEAQ, per germline. This CDR3 is CASSLGGREQYF. DNA of the CDR3: TGTGCCAGCAGCTTAGGAGGGAGGGAGCAGTACTTC.

The V call is TRBV6-2 or TRBV6-3, the J call TRBJ2-3; tentatively, D is TRBD2 (5 bases). This CDR3 contains 14 residues. Trimming shortened V by 6 bases and J by 5 bases, and 15 bases separated the two germline ends. The V gene's germline CDR1 is MNHEY and CDR2 SVGEGT. The CDR3 reads CASRPRGIIDTQYF. The CDR3 DNA is TGTGCCAGCAGACCTAGAGGGATAATAGATACGCAGTATTTT.

The V call is TRBV28, the J call TRBJ1-2; the match to TRBD1 covers 9 bases. Per germline, CDR1 MDHEN and CDR2 SYDVKM. The CDR3 is 16 residues long. V was clipped by 2 bases and J by 7 bases; unmatched bases: 11. CDR3 loop: CASSLRVSGQGFGYTF. CDR3 DNA: TGTGCCAGCAGTTTAAGGGTGTCCGGACAGGGGTTTGGCTACACCTTC.

The J gene is TRBJ2-1, the V gene TRBV7-2; 12 bases fit TRBD2. Trimming took 0 bases from V and 8 from J; bases not matched to a gene: 5. Germline V gene sequence: CDR1 SGHTA, CDR2 FQGNSA. The CDR3 totals 16 residues. The CDR3 nucleotides read TGTGCCAGCAGCTTAGCCTTACTAGCGGGAGGCCATGAGCAGTTCTTC. Translated, it gives CASSLALLAGGHEQFF.

The chain is built from TRBV7-9 and TRBJ2-3, with a tentative D call TRBD2 (7 bases). Germline-derived CDR1 and CDR2 are SEHNR and FQNEAQ (reference sequence). Trimming cost V 8 bases and J 6 bases, with 18 bases left between them. The CDR3 length is 14 residues. The DNA of the CDR3 is TGTGCCAGCTCAAGGGGGGGTGACTTGGATACGCAGTATTTT. This translates into CASSRGGDLDTQYF.

The chain has TRBV3-1 (or the pseudogene TRBV3-2) and TRBJ2-7; a possible D gene is TRBD1 (6 bases). The CDR3 has 14 amino acids. V gave up 4 bases and J gave up 2 bases, with 12 bases separating them. Germline CDR1 is LGHDT and CDR2 is YNNKEL (reference sequence). CDR3 residues: CASSPLTGTYEQYF. CDR3 nucleotides: TGTGCCAGCAGCCCTCTTACAGGGACCTACGAGCAGTACTTC.

CDR3 region: CASSVVVTAEAFF. The CDR3 DNA reads as TGTGCCAGCAGCGTAGTGGTTACGGCTGAAGCTTTCTTT. The V and J genes are TRBV9 and TRBJ1-1; the D is unclear. V lost 0 bases, J lost 6 bases, and 9 bases lay in between. Germline-derived CDR1 and CDR2 are SGDLS and YYNGEE. The CDR3 contains 13 residues.

The chain carries TRBV5-6 and TRBJ1-5; no clear D gene. The CDR3 runs 14 residues. Germline V CDR1 and CDR2: SGHDT, YYEEEE. Trimming removed 2 bases from V and 2 bases from J, with 8 bases in between. The DNA for the CDR3 is TGTGCCAGCAGCTTCTTGGCAGGCAATCAGCCCCAGCATTTT. Its protein is CASSFLAGNQPQHF.

This sequence joins TRBV25-1 and TRBJ1-1; no clear D. Trimming stripped 6 bases from V and 0 bases from J, with 17 bases between. In germline, CDR1 is MGHDK, CDR2 SYGVNS. The CDR3 runs 16 residues. This CDR3 reads CASRPYRRKMNTEAFF. The CDR3 bases are TGTGCCAGCAGACCGTATAGGCGGAAAATGAACACTGAAGCTTTCTTT.

The chain combines TRBV15 with TRBJ1-1; TRBD1 matches 7 bases. V shed 3 bases, J shed 3 bases, and the junction held 4 bases outside the gene matches. Germline lookup yields CDR1 LNHNV and CDR2 YYDKDF (reference sequence). This CDR3 has 14 residues. CDR3 amino acids: CATSRHRGYTEAFF. CDR3 sequence (DNA): TGTGCCACCAGCAGGCACAGGGGATACACTGAAGCTTTCTTT.

The V and J genes are TRBV29-1 and TRBJ2-1; D is perhaps TRBD2 (6 bases). The ends were cut back, 6 bases at V and 3 bases at J, with 18 bases in the middle. The germline CDR1 and CDR2 sequences are SQVTM and ANQGSEA. The CDR3 is made up of 15 amino acids. The CDR3 here is CSVAGTAASYNEQFF. The CDR3 DNA sequence: TGCAGCGTCGCGGGGACCGCGGCAAGCTACAATGAGCAGTTCTTC.

This sequence joins TRBV3-1 (or the pseudogene TRBV3-2) and TRBJ1-2; tentative D call: TRBD1 (5 bases). Germline lookup yields CDR1 LGHDT and CDR2 YNNKEL (reference sequence). The V end was cut by 3 bases, the J end by 5 bases, with 13 bases between. The CDR3 has 14 residues. The CDR3 sequence: CASSQIGGLYGYTF. The CDR3 nucleotides are TGTGCCAGCAGCCAGATCGGGGGGTTGTATGGCTACACCTTC.